This T cell receptor (beta chain) stems from a study of T cells in Graves' hyperthyroidism and ophthalmopathy. Study outcomes and limitations: Ophthalmopathy, which appeared later, was predicted by the model a median 6.5 months before onset. Blood held most thyroid clonotypes expanded above 0.001 frequency. Through a model of 13 V-J features, ophthalmopathy was separated from stable hyperthyroidism.

Diagnosis relied on clinical symptoms, serum thyroxine and TRAb, thyroid ultrasound and orbital computed tomography. This clonotype was recorded at least ten times. Its antigen is unknown. Amplification yielded TCR beta CDR3 regions, with RNA transcripts as the source. Researchers ran a first-round RT-PCR on the TCR CDR3 using the HTBI primer set. TCRdb independently ran MiXCR on the multiplex PCR reads; one entry per CDR3 protein. The sample consists of about 500,000 distinct CDR3 sequences, about 45% of them appearing once. Germline V lookup: CDR1 DFQATT, CDR2 SNEGSKA (reference sequence). The CDR3 runs 14 residues. V lost 3 bases, J lost 4 bases, and 13 bases lay in between.

The sequencing sample was made of peripheral blood or thyroid tissue (not recorded which). This TCR derives from an adult woman with Graves' disease, either hyperthyroidism or ophthalmopathy (not recorded which). The genes are TRBV20-1 and TRBJ1-3; D gene unclear. The CDR3 is CSARVGVRGNTIYF. CDR3 in DNA: TGCAGTGCTAGGGTGGGAGTGCGAGGAAACACCATATATTTT.